One sample yielded the 11 T cell receptor beta chains listed below, sequenced in a study of T cells in Graves' hyperthyroidism and ophthalmopathy. Regions amplified from RNA transcripts were the TCR beta CDR3 regions. Using the HTBI primer set, a first-round RT-PCR was run on the TCR CDR3. TCRdb redid the calling of the multiplex PCR reads with MiXCR, one entry per CDR3 protein. The sample has about 460,000 distinct CDR3 sequences, 20% to 25% seen once. The source material was blood. All receptors come from a woman in her sixties or seventies with Graves' ophthalmopathy.

This chain uses TRBV6-1 with TRBJ2-3; D is ambiguous. Germline V CDR1 and CDR2: MNHNS, SASEGT. The V end lost 5 bases, the J end lost 4 bases, and 13 bases lay between the germline ends. The CDR3 consists of 14 residues. The CDR3 nucleotides are TGTGCCAGCAGTCCGGACGCTGGGGCAGATACGCAGTATTTT. Protein: CASSPDAGADTQYF.

This clonotype was seen repeatedly, ten times or more. Here the CDR3 reads CASRGGLQPQHF. The CDR3 nucleotides read TGTGCGAGTCGGGGGGGGCTTCAGCCCCAGCATTTT. V is TRBV28 and J is TRBJ1-5, with D perhaps matching TRBD1 (6 bases). CDR3 length: 12 residues. Germline V gene lookup returns CDR1 MDHEN and CDR2 SYDVKM.

This clonotype was seen at least ten times. This sequence joins TRBV2 and TRBJ1-1, with D possibly matching TRBD1 (6 bases). Germline values: CDR1 SNHLY, CDR2 FYNNEI. The CDR3 has 15 amino acids. The V end was cut by 7 bases, the J end by 0 bases, with 15 bases between. The CDR3 region is CASTGQRTLNTEAFF. CDR3 nucleotides: TGTGCCAGCACCGGACAGCGAACATTGAACACTGAAGCTTTCTTT.

This clonotype came up many times. The J gene is TRBJ2-1, the V gene TRBV19; 11 bases line up with TRBD2. V dropped 5 bases and J dropped 7; count of bases not matched to a gene: 10. This CDR3 spans 16 amino acids. Per germline, CDR1 LNHDA and CDR2 SQIVND (reference sequence). Here the CDR3 reads CASSGTSGRRENEQFF. CDR3 nucleotide sequence: TGTGCCAGTAGTGGTACTAGCGGGAGAAGGGAGAATGAGCAGTTCTTC.

The J gene is TRBJ1-1, the V gene TRBV2; D is unresolved. V lost 5 bases and J lost 5, with 15 bases in between. CDR1 is SNHLY and CDR2 is FYNNEI in the germline V gene. CDR3 length: 14 amino acids. The CDR3 region is CASSKTSARTEAFF. CDR3 coding DNA: TGTGCCAGCAGTAAGACCAGTGCTCGGACTGAAGCTTTCTTT.

This clonotype was observed a handful of times. The CDR3 sequence is CSARILKNTEAFF. The CDR3 DNA is TGCAGTGCTAGAATACTTAAAAACACTGAAGCTTTCTTT. V usage is TRBV20-1 and J usage is TRBJ1-1; D gene uncertain. The CDR3 contains 13 residues. With 2 bases removed from V and 2 bases from J, the gap between germline ends came to 9 bases. The germline CDR1 and CDR2 sequences are DFQATT and SNEGSKA (reference sequence).

This clonotype was counted a few times. The chain couples TRBV29-1 to TRBJ1-2; possibly TRBD1 for D (5 bases). V shed 4 bases and J shed 3 bases, with 6 bases lying between them. Germline-derived CDR1 and CDR2 are SQVTM and ANQGSEA. This CDR3 is 11 amino acids long. The CDR3 loop reads CSVGDYYGYTF. In nucleotides, the CDR3 is TGCAGCGTTGGGGACTACTATGGCTACACCTTC.

The chain joins TRBV6-4 to TRBJ2-7; 12 bases line up with TRBD2. Germline-derived CDR1 and CDR2 are MRHNA and SNTAGT. Trimming at V came to 7 bases and at J to 2 bases, leaving 15 bases not matched to a gene. CDR3 length: 18 amino acids. In DNA form, the CDR3 reads TGTGCCAGCACCTCCCAACTAGCGGGAGGAAGGGGAACCTACGAGCAGTACTTC. It specifies CASTSQLAGGRGTYEQYF.

This clonotype was found a few times. V and J are TRBV5-1 and TRBJ2-1; tentatively, D is TRBD2 (6 bases). V was cut by 3 bases and J by 12 bases, with 13 bases left in between. Germline lookup yields CDR1 SGHRS and CDR2 YFSETQ. The CDR3 covers 12 residues. CDR3 region: CASSSDSGVQFF. In nucleotides, the CDR3 is TGCGCCAGCAGCTCGGATAGCGGAGTGCAGTTCTTC.

This clonotype was recorded many times. V gene TRBV12-3 or TRBV12-4 combines with J gene TRBJ2-5, with D possibly TRBD2 on 6 matching bases. There are 12 residues in the CDR3. Trimming shortened V by 3 bases and J by 7 bases, and 9 bases separated the two germline ends. Here the CDR3 DNA reads TGTGCCAGCAGTTTGGGGGGTGGGACCCAGTACTTC. Encoded protein: CASSLGGGTQYF.

This clonotype has at least ten counts. The rearrangement joins TRBV2 to TRBJ1-2; 7 bases match TRBD1. V dropped 5 bases and J dropped 2; count of bases not matched to a gene: 5. The CDR3 runs to 14 residues. CDR1 is SNHLY, CDR2 FYNNEI, per germline. The CDR3 coding sequence is TGTGCCAGCAGTTACAGGGGTGGGAACTATGGCTACACCTTC. Its translation is CASSYRGGNYGYTF.